The 26 T cell receptor beta chains given below trace back to one sample, sequenced in a study of T-cell memory formation after mild COVID-19. TCRdb recomputed calls from the 5' RACE reads with MiXCR, one row per CDR3 protein. Here the sample spans about 90,000 distinct CDR3 sequences, around 15% being singletons. The specimen was PBMCs or a T cell subset sorted from them (not recorded which). The receptors here all came from a man between 18 and 29 years old who had mild COVID-19 (a few samples of this study predate the infection). Cell type and time point are not known.

This chain connects TRBV7-9 to TRBJ2-3; TRBD1 or TRBD2 may be the D gene (6 bases each). The V gene lost 2 bases and the J gene lost 2 bases, with 11 bases spanning the gap. In germline, CDR1 is SEHNR, CDR2 FQNEAQ (reference sequence). The CDR3 length is 15 residues. The CDR3 is CASSLSGGHTDTQYF. For the CDR3, the DNA is TGTGCCAGCAGCTTAAGTGGGGGGCACACAGATACGCAGTATTTT.

The chain has TRBV4-3 and TRBJ1-1; D is perhaps TRBD1 (5 bases). The V end lost 0 bases, the J end lost 4 bases, and 9 bases lay between the germline ends. Germline V CDR1 and CDR2: LGHNA, YSLEER. The CDR3 extends over 14 amino acids. CDR3: CASSQEDTGTEAFF. As DNA, the CDR3 is TGCGCCAGCAGCCAAGAGGACACGGGCACTGAAGCTTTCTTT.

Sample share makes this clonotype medium-sized. V gene TRBV6-8 combines with J gene TRBJ2-5; 10 bases are a match to TRBD1. Looked up from germline, CDR1 is MNHGY and CDR2 is SAAAGT. The CDR3 runs 14 residues. V trimming: 7 bases; J trimming: 2 bases; junction bases outside the gene matches: 4. Written as DNA, the CDR3 is TGTGCCAGCACCGGACAGGGGGATCAAGAGACCCAGTACTTC. This translates into CASTGQGDQETQYF.

This clonotype was observed at least ten times. The chain carries TRBV5-1 and TRBJ2-7; a possible D gene is TRBD1 (6 bases). Germline V gene lookup returns CDR1 SGHRS and CDR2 YFSETQ. The CDR3 covers 17 residues. Trimming took 4 bases from V and 4 from J, leaving 24 bases between them. The CDR3 bases are TGCGCCAGCAGCCTGATCCAGGGGAAGGGAATGGGATACGAGCAGTACTTC. This codes for CASSLIQGKGMGYEQYF.

This clonotype turned up a few times. This chain connects TRBV4-2 to TRBJ2-7; D possibly corresponds to TRBD1 (6 bases). V was pared by 0 bases and J by 0 bases, with 9 bases between. The CDR3 runs 15 residues. Germline CDR1 and CDR2: LGHNA and YNFKEQ. CDR3 region: CASSQDLDSSYEQYV. The DNA for the CDR3 is TGTGCCAGCAGCCAAGATTTGGACAGCTCCTACGAGCAGTACGTC.

This clonotype was seen more than once but under ten times. This sequence joins TRBV5-6 and TRBJ2-1; 12 bases agree with TRBD1. This CDR3 spans 16 amino acids. Germline V gives CDR1 SGHDT, CDR2 YYEEEE. With 4 bases clipped from V and 2 bases from J, the junction kept 4 bases outside the gene matches. CDR3 DNA sequence: TGTGCCAGCAGCCCCGGGACAGGGGGCCCCTACAATGAGCAGTTCTTC. Its protein is CASSPGTGGPYNEQFF.

This chain uses TRBV5-1 with TRBJ1-1, with D tentatively TRBD1 (5 bases). With 2 bases removed from V and 5 bases from J, the gap between germline ends came to 13 bases. Germline values: CDR1 SGHRS, CDR2 YFSETQ. CDR3 length: 14 residues. In nucleotides, the CDR3 is TGCGCCAGCAGCTTCGCCCGGACAAGGACTGAAGCTTTCTTT. Amino acid sequence: CASSFARTRTEAFF.

This clonotype was seen a few times. The V gene is TRBV19, the J gene TRBJ1-1, with unresolved D. Trimming removed 2 bases from V and 1 base from J, with 5 bases in between. CDR1 and CDR2 (germline): LNHDA, SQIVND (reference sequence). The CDR3 totals 13 residues. The CDR3 is CASSISGNTEAFF. The CDR3 region has the DNA TGTGCCAGTAGTATATCGGGGAACACTGAAGCTTTCTTT.

This clonotype was seen only a few times. This chain connects TRBV30 to TRBJ2-7, with D perhaps TRBD1 (6 bases). From germline, CDR1 is GTSNPN and CDR2 SVGIG (reference sequence). CDR3 size: 13 residues. Trimming left V 1 base short and J 4 bases short, with 11 bases between. CDR3 DNA: TGTGCCTGGAGTGCCGATCAGGGGTACGAGCAGTACTTC. Translated: CAWSADQGYEQYF.

The chain is built from TRBV6-6 and TRBJ2-4; D is perhaps TRBD2 (5 bases). The germline V and J ends were trimmed by 7 bases and 3 bases, with 19 bases remaining between them. Per germline, CDR1 MNHNY and CDR2 SVGAGI (reference sequence). CDR3 length: 16 amino acids. The CDR3 protein is CASTNEGGLVKNIQYF. The CDR3 DNA follows: TGTGCCAGCACCAACGAGGGCGGACTGGTCAAAAACATTCAGTACTTC.

This clonotype was seen only a few times. The CDR3 sequence: CATSRVVEETQYF. The CDR3 region has the DNA TGTGCCACCAGCAGAGTGGTAGAAGAGACCCAGTACTTC. The chain has TRBV15 and TRBJ2-5; D uncertain. The germline gives CDR1 LNHNV, CDR2 YYDKDF (reference sequence). V shed 1 base and J shed 3 bases, with 6 bases lying between them. This CDR3 has 13 residues.

In this sample, this clonotype turned up a few times. The chain links TRBV29-1 to TRBJ2-5; D gene uncertain. The germline V gene encodes CDR1 SQVTM and CDR2 ANQGSEA. V gave up 2 bases and J gave up 2 bases, with 12 bases separating them. The CDR3 runs 14 residues. The chain's CDR3 is CSVEFAGLQETQYF. CDR3 nucleotides: TGCAGCGTTGAATTTGCAGGTCTTCAAGAGACCCAGTACTTC.

This clonotype was detected only a few times. V usage is TRBV6-5 and J usage is TRBJ2-5; D unclear. The CDR3 runs to 14 residues. Trimming took 1 base from V and 2 from J, leaving 8 bases between them. CDR1 is MNHEY and CDR2 is SVGAGI in the germline V gene. In DNA form, the CDR3 reads TGTGCCAGCAGTTACTTTGGCTTACAAGAGACCCAGTACTTC. This encodes CASSYFGLQETQYF.

The sample holds many counts of this clonotype. The chain recombines TRBV6-1 with TRBJ1-5, with a tentative D call TRBD1 (6 bases). Trimming stripped 7 bases from V and 9 bases from J, with 25 bases between. This CDR3 comprises 16 residues. Germline CDR1 and CDR2: MNHNS and SASEGT. The CDR3 DNA sequence: TGTGCCAGCATCGCAGGTACGACGGGTGTAGGGGGGCCCCAGCATTTT. Encoded protein: CASIAGTTGVGGPQHF.

The sample holds many counts of this clonotype. J is TRBJ2-3 and V is TRBV6-4; 9 nucleotides agree with TRBD2. V shed 3 bases and J 4 bases; nucleotides not matched to a gene: 5. This CDR3 has 15 amino acids. Germline CDR1 and CDR2: MRHNA and SNTAGT. In DNA form, the CDR3 reads TGTGCCAGCAGTGAAGGCGGGGGGGCCGCAGATACGCAGTATTTT. Protein product: CASSEGGGAADTQYF.

This clonotype came up a few times. The genes are TRBV4-2 and TRBJ2-7, with 7 bases matching TRBD2. Germline CDR1 LGHNA, CDR2 YNFKEQ. CDR3 length equals 17 residues. V was pared by 6 bases and J by 7 bases, with 21 bases of the junction left unmatched. The CDR3 DNA is TGTGCCAGCAGGTCCAGCGGGGAGCGACCAACCGTTTCTGAGCAGTACGTC. Translated: CASRSSGERPTVSEQYV.

In this sample, this clonotype turned up a few times. The DNA for the CDR3 is TGCAGCGTTGAAGAACGGGGGACCGAGACCCAGTACTTC. It translates to CSVEERGTETQYF. The V gene is TRBV29-1, the J gene TRBJ2-5; possibly TRBD2 for D (6 bases). The V end lost 0 bases, the J end lost 5 bases, and 10 bases lay between the germline ends. The CDR3 runs 13 residues. Germline values: CDR1 SQVTM, CDR2 ANQGSEA.

The chain recombines TRBV12-3 or TRBV12-4 with TRBJ1-1; TRBD1 agrees at 7 bases. J was trimmed by 3 bases and V by 6 bases; bases with no gene match: 7. This CDR3 has 14 residues. CDR3 residues: CASRIQGGYTEAFF. CDR3 DNA sequence: TGTGCCAGCAGGATCCAGGGGGGCTACACTGAAGCTTTCTTT.

This clonotype was counted between two and nine times. The rearrangement joins TRBV5-1 to TRBJ2-7, with 7 bases fitting TRBD1. The CDR3 is 13 residues long. Germline CDR1 and CDR2: SGHRS and YFSETQ. Losses at the gene ends were 4 bases for V and 6 bases for J; bases not matched to a gene: 7. The CDR3 DNA reads as TGCGCCAGCAGCCCATTAACAGGGGCCGAGCAGTACTTC. Translated: CASSPLTGAEQYF.

This clonotype has more than one count but fewer than ten. This chain links TRBV7-2 with TRBJ2-3, with D unresolved. Germline CDR1 SGHTA, CDR2 FQGNSA. CDR3 size: 13 residues. The V and J ends lost 0 bases and 8 bases respectively, with 9 bases between them. CDR3 loop: CASSLADPGTQYF. CDR3 sequence (DNA): TGTGCCAGCAGCTTAGCAGACCCGGGTACGCAGTATTTT. Full variable domain (outside the CDR3, taken from reference TRBV7-2 and TRBJ2-3): GAGVSQSPSNKVTEKGKDVELRCDPISGHTALYWYRQSLGQGLEFLIYFQGNSAPDKSGLPSDRFSAERTGGSVSTLTIQRTQQEDSAVYLCASSLADPGTQYFGPGTRLTVL.

The rearrangement links TRBV20-1 to TRBJ1-1; D is undetermined. Between the trimmed V and J ends, which lost 6 bases and 4 bases, there was a span of 24 bases. CDR1 is DFQATT, CDR2 SNEGSKA, per germline (reference sequence). The CDR3 contains 16 residues. CDR3: CSAERSSTALGTEAFF. CDR3 DNA: TGCAGTGCGGAGAGGAGCTCAACAGCACTGGGCACTGAAGCTTTCTTT.

This clonotype was seen a few times. The gene calls are TRBV7-6 and TRBJ1-6; 10 bases match TRBD1. This CDR3 contains 16 residues. Germline assignment: CDR1 SGHVS and CDR2 FNYEAQ. V lost 5 bases, J lost 14 bases, and 15 bases stayed unmatched. CDR3 protein: CASSPDRGWLPPALHF. The CDR3 DNA reads TGTGCCAGCAGCCCGGACAGGGGGTGGCTTCCCCCGGCCCTCCACTTT.

DNA for the CDR3: TGTGCCAGCAGTTTATCTTCAGCCACTAACTATGGCTACACCTTC. Translating gives CASSLSSATNYGYTF. The chain joins TRBV27 to TRBJ1-2; no clear D. CDR1 is MNHEY, CDR2 SMNVEV, per germline (reference sequence). V lost 0 bases and J lost 0, with 8 bases in between. The CDR3 has 15 residues.

The V and J genes are TRBV7-2 and TRBJ2-7; D might be TRBD1 (5 bases). Trimming took 5 bases from V and 2 from J, leaving 13 bases between them. CDR3 size: 14 residues. Germline CDR1 and CDR2: SGHTA and FQGNSA. In nucleotides, the CDR3 is TGTGCCAGCAGCCGACTGCAGGGCGCCTACGAGCAGTACTTC. This encodes CASSRLQGAYEQYF. Looking up the rest from reference TRBV7-2 and TRBJ2-7 gives the full variable domain: GAGVSQSPSNKVTEKGKDVELRCDPISGHTALYWYRQSLGQGLEFLIYFQGNSAPDKSGLPSDRFSAERTGGSVSTLTIQRTQQEDSAVYLCASSRLQGAYEQYFGPGTRLTVT.

The V and J genes are TRBV5-1 and TRBJ1-1; D not resolved. Germline values: CDR1 SGHRS, CDR2 YFSETQ. V dropped 5 bases and J dropped 4 bases, with 21 bases sitting between them. The CDR3 contains 16 residues. CDR3 loop: CASRQNEARDLTEAFF. In DNA, the CDR3 is TGCGCCAGCAGGCAGAATGAGGCCAGAGACCTCACTGAAGCTTTCTTT.

This clonotype has only a few counts. The chain uses TRBV2 and TRBJ1-2, with D possibly being TRBD1 (5 bases). CDR1 is SNHLY and CDR2 is FYNNEI in the germline V gene. The V end lost 0 bases, the J end lost 5 bases, and 13 bases lay between the germline ends. This CDR3 has 15 residues. The CDR3 DNA is TGTGCCAGCAGTGAAGCGCTCACAGGTCTATATGGCTACACCTTC. Protein sequence: CASSEALTGLYGYTF.